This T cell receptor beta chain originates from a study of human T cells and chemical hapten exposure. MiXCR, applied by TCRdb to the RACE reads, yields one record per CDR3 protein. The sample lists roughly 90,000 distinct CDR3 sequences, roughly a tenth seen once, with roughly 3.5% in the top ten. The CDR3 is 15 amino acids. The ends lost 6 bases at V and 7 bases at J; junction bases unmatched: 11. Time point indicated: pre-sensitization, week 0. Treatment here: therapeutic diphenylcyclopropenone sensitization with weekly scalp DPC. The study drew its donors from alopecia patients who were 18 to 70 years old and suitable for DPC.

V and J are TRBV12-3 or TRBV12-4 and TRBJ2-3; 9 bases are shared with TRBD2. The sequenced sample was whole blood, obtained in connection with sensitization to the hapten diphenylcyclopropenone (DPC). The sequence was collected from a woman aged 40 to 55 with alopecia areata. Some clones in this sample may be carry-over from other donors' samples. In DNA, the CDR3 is TGTGCCAGCAGACTATCAGCGGGGGGCCGCCATACGCAGTATTTT. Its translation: CASRLSAGGRHTQYF.